This T cell receptor beta chain was identified during a study of blood T cell repertoires in COVID-19. Study context: Material from acute and convalescent COVID-19 was sourced from the United States, Italy and Spain. Sources were T cells, B-cell-depleted T cells, or PBMCs; the material itself was cDNA or gDNA.

In the source study's methods: Researchers report that nucleated cell counts were estimated from reference gene primer amplification. Measured with immunoSEQ multiplex PCR; TCRdb has only the in-frame clones, and not every one. Clonal size and the V and J genes are those of that table, whereas D and trimming came from the DNA. The sample comprises roughly 62,000 clones, about 88% of which are singletons, and 1% rests with the top ten. Germline-derived CDR1 and CDR2 are LNHDA and SQIVND (reference sequence). V was clipped by 7 bases and J by 6 bases, with 16 bases between them. The CDR3 totals 14 residues.

Sequenced: peripheral blood. V gene TRBV19 combines with J gene TRBJ2-1, with D possibly TRBD2 on 7 matching bases. This receptor was taken from a man between 65 and 79 years old with acute or convalescent COVID-19. CDR3 sequence reads: CASISGGLGNEQFF. The CDR3 DNA is TGTGCCAGTATTTCCGGGGGGCTAGGCAATGAGCAGTTCTTC.